The present T cell receptor beta chain was sequenced within a study of T cell changes during pregnancy in multiple sclerosis. Germline-derived CDR1 and CDR2 are LGHNA and YNFKEQ. The CDR3 is made up of 17 amino acids. V gave up 2 bases and J gave up 2 bases; unmatched junction bases: 8. Libraries were prepared by immunoSEQ multiplex PCR; TCRdb keeps only in-frame clonotypes and omits some of them. The sample has more than 90,000 clones, 92% seen once. The chain links TRBV4-2 to TRBJ2-3; the match to TRBD2 covers 9 bases. This TCR derives from a female donor with multiple sclerosis, enrolled in a pregnancy study. This sample comprised peripheral blood, obtained in the first trimester of pregnancy. CDR3 region: CASSQRVTSGNTDTQYF. CDR3 bases: TGTGCCAGCAGCCAAAGGGTGACTAGCGGCAACACAGATACGCAGTATTTT.